Listed below are T cell receptor beta chains from one sample, sequenced in a study of blood T cell repertoires in COVID-19. Data came from immunoSEQ multiplex PCR; TCRdb stores just in-frame clones and leaves some out. The table records about 300,000 clones, around 88% of them present only once. The sample taken for sequencing was peripheral blood. These TCRs come from a woman in her 50s with acute or convalescent COVID-19. The CDR3 runs from the conserved cysteine through the conserved F or W. A D gene is named only where the DNA matches it firmly. Where a row states a size, it is once, few, many or the class of an expanded clone; other rows omit it.

V: TRBV5-8
D: .
J: TRBJ2-1
size: .
length: 14
DNA: TGTGCCAGCAGCTGGGACTCCCCGCTGTCCGGGCAGTTCTTC
CDR3: CASSWDSPLSGQFF

V: TRBV4-2
D: .
J: TRBJ1-1
size: .
length: 15
DNA: TGTGCCAGCAGCCCCCTCGGGTCCGGGAATCCACAAGCTTTCTTT
CDR3: CASSPLGSGNPQAFF

V: TRBV7-9
D: .
J: TRBJ1-4
size: .
length: 16
DNA: TGTGCCAGCAAGGAGCAGGGTGGAAAGAGGAATGAAAAACTGTTTTTT
CDR3: CASKEQGGKRNEKLFF

V: TRBV5-8
D: .
J: TRBJ1-4
size: .
length: 15
DNA: TGTGCCAGCAGCCCCTGGCCAAGGGAGGACGAAAAACTGTTTTTT
CDR3: CASSPWPREDEKLFF

V: TRBV5-5
D: .
J: TRBJ2-7
size: .
length: 12
DNA: TGTGCCAGCAGCTTGTACTCCTACGAGCAGTACTTC
CDR3: CASSLYSYEQYF

V: TRBV6-5
D: TRBD1
J: TRBJ2-7
size: .
length: 14
DNA: TGTGCCAGCAGTCCGACAGGGTTTTCCTACGAGCAGTACTTC
CDR3: CASSPTGFSYEQYF

V: TRBV6-5
D: .
J: TRBJ1-2
size: .
length: 14
DNA: TGTGCCAGCAGTTACTCTGCGGGGAGGGCTGGCTACACCTTC
CDR3: CASSYSAGRAGYTF

V: TRBV30
D: TRBD2
J: TRBJ2-5
size: few
length: 14
DNA: TGTGCCTGGAACCTAGCGGGAGGGTTCGGAACCCAGTACTTC
CDR3: CAWNLAGGFGTQYF

V: TRBV11-2
D: TRBD2
J: TRBJ2-1
size: .
length: 16
DNA: TGTGCCAGCAGCTTAACCACTAGCGGGAGTTACAATGAGCAGTTCTTC
CDR3: CASSLTTSGSYNEQFF

V: TRBV11-1
D: .
J: TRBJ2-1
size: once
length: 15
DNA: TGTGCCAGCAGCTTAGGGGGAGTGGGTGATAATGAGCAGTTCTTC
CDR3: CASSLGGVGDNEQFF

V: TRBV7-6
D: TRBD1
J: TRBJ1-2
size: .
length: 16
DNA: TGTGCCAGCAGCCCGATTACAGGGGGGATGGACTATGGCTACACCTTC
CDR3: CASSPITGGMDYGYTF

V: TRBV3-1/TRBV3-2
D: TRBD2
J: TRBJ2-7
size: .
length: 15
DNA: TGTGCCAGCAGCCGCCTCGGGACTACCCACTACGAGCAGTACTTC
CDR3: CASSRLGTTHYEQYF

V: TRBV7-2
D: TRBD1
J: TRBJ2-3
size: once
length: 15
DNA: TGTGCCAGCAGACCGGACAGGACCAGCACAGATACGCAGTATTTT
CDR3: CASRPDRTSTDTQYF

V: TRBV29-1
D: .
J: TRBJ2-3
size: once
length: 12
DNA: TGCAGCGTGATGCTAAACTCAGATACGCAGTATTTT
CDR3: CSVMLNSDTQYF

V: TRBV11-2
D: .
J: TRBJ2-5
size: .
length: 18
DNA: TGTGCCAGCAGCTTAGAGGGCGTGGGGGCGGGAGTATGGGAGACCCAGTACTTC
CDR3: CASSLEGVGAGVWETQYF

V: TRBV30
D: .
J: TRBJ2-3
size: .
length: 14
DNA: TGTGCCTGGAGTGTATCCCTCACCGCCAGTACGCAGTATTTT
CDR3: CAWSVSLTASTQYF

V: TRBV5-1
D: TRBD1
J: TRBJ2-7
size: few
length: 14
DNA: TGCGCCAGCAGCTTGGGGACAGGTGGTTACGAGCAGTACTTC
CDR3: CASSLGTGGYEQYF

V: TRBV19
D: TRBD1
J: TRBJ2-7
size: .
length: 16
DNA: TGTGCCAGTAGTCGAATCTCGGCAGGGGGTTCCTACGAGCAGTACTTC
CDR3: CASSRISAGGSYEQYF

V: TRBV7-2
D: TRBD2
J: TRBJ2-7
size: .
length: 15
DNA: TGTGCCAGCAGCTGGGGACTAGCGGGAGCTACCGAGCAGTACTTC
CDR3: CASSWGLAGATEQYF

V: TRBV20-1
D: .
J: TRBJ2-7
size: few
length: 10
DNA: TGCAGTGCTACAAACTACGAGCAGTACTTC
CDR3: CSATNYEQYF

V: TRBV6-5
D: TRBD1
J: TRBJ2-7
size: .
length: 14
DNA: TGTGCCAGCAGTTTTAGGGACAGGGGCTACGAGCAGTACTTC
CDR3: CASSFRDRGYEQYF

V: TRBV2
D: .
J: TRBJ2-7
size: .
length: 11
DNA: TGTGCCAGCGCCTATACGGACGAGCAGTACTTC
CDR3: CASAYTDEQYF

V: TRBV7-9
D: TRBD1
J: TRBJ1-5
size: few
length: 15
DNA: TGTGCCAGCAGCCTAGGGACAGGGGGTGCGGAGCCCCAGCATTTT
CDR3: CASSLGTGGAEPQHF

V: TRBV7-9
D: .
J: TRBJ2-1
size: .
length: 15
DNA: TGTGCCAGCAGCCCGGTAGGGGGTCCCTACAATGAGCAGTTCTTC
CDR3: CASSPVGGPYNEQFF

V: TRBV5-1
D: .
J: TRBJ1-4
size: .
length: 16
DNA: TGCGCCAGCAGCGCCCCTGACGCGGGAACTAATGAAAAACTGTTTTTT
CDR3: CASSAPDAGTNEKLFF

V: TRBV7-3
D: .
J: TRBJ2-2
size: .
length: 16
DNA: TGTGCCAGCAGTAGTAACTCAGCGGCGAACACCGGGGAGCTGTTTTTT
CDR3: CASSSNSAANTGELFF

V: TRBV29-1
D: .
J: TRBJ1-1
size: once
length: 13
DNA: TGCAGCGTTGATGCGGGAGTGAACACTGAAGCTTTCTTT
CDR3: CSVDAGVNTEAFF

V: TRBV3-1/TRBV3-2
D: .
J: TRBJ2-7
size: .
length: 17
DNA: TGTGCCAGCAGCTCTCCAATGCCCCGGGACACTTCCTACGAGCAGTACTTC
CDR3: CASSSPMPRDTSYEQYF

V: TRBV24-1
D: TRBD2
J: TRBJ2-1
size: .
length: 16
DNA: TGTGCCACCAGTGATCCAATACTAGCGGGATACAATGAGCAGTTCTTC
CDR3: CATSDPILAGYNEQFF